This T cell receptor (beta chain) was identified during a study of identical twins. General study points: Beta out-of-frame sequences showed weaker excess sharing between twins. Out-of-frame sharing of TCR alpha in monozygotic twins was underestimated by models. Invariant cells of the MAIT and iNKT types might have partly distorted the zero-insertion analyses.

With V trimmed by 3 bases and J by 1 base, 5 bases remained unmatched. Germline CDR1 is MRHNA and CDR2 is SNTAGT. The CDR3 sequence is 16 residues long. TCRdb reanalysed the 5' RACE reads using MiXCR and keeps one entry per CDR3 protein. The sample has hundreds of thousands of distinct CDR3 sequences; about 9.4% are singletons. With regard to this clonotype: Its antigen is undetermined.

This same sample was also part of a study on yellow fever vaccine responses in identical twins.

This TCR was recovered from a woman aged 18 to 35 in good health. Sequencing used PBMCs. V usage is TRBV6-4 and J usage is TRBJ2-3, with 9 bases lining up with TRBD2. The CDR3 DNA is TGTGCCAGCAGTGAAAGAGCGGGGGGCGGCACAGATACGCAGTATTTT. It translates to CASSERAGGGTDTQYF.